This TCR beta chain is drawn from a study of T cells expressing NK-cell markers. The overall study: The authors derived TCR beta repertoires from sorted CD3+CD56+NKG2C+, CD3+CD56+NKG2C- and CD3+CD56-NKG2C+ T cells.

TCRdb reworked the 5' RACE reads into one entry per CDR3 protein, no DNA. This repertoire includes some 390,000 distinct CDR3 sequences. The CDR3 is 15 amino acids. CDR1 is SGHDT, CDR2 YYEEEE, per germline. The sequence was collected from a woman aged 50 to 65 in good health. The sample taken for sequencing was blood T cells: a sorted CD56 or NKG2C T cell subset, CD4+ or CD8+ T cells, or bulk PBMC T cells (not recorded which). This rearrangement joins TRBV5-6 to TRBJ2-1; the D call of TRBD1 rests on TCRdb alone, since no DNA is present to check it. This chain's CDR3 is CASSDRDIPYNEQFF.